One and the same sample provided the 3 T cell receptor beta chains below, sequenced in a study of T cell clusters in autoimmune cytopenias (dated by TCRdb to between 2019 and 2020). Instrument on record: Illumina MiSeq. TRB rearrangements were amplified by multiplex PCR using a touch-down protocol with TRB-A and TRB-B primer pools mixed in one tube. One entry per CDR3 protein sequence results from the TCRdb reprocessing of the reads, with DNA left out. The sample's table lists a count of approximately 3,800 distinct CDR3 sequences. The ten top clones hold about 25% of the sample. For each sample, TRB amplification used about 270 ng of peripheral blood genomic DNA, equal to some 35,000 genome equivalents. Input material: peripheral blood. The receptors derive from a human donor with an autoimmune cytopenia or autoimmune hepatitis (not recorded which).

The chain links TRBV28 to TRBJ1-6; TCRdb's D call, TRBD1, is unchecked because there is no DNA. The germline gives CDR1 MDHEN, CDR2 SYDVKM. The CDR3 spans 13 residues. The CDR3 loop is CASTRGRGSPLHF.

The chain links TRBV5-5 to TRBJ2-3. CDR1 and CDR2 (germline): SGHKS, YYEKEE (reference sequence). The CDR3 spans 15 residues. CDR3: CASSEAQWITDTKYF.

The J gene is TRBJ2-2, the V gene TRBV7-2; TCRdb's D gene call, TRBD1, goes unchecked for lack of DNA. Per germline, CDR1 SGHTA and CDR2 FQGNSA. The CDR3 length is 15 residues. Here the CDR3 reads CASSLSGGNTGELFF. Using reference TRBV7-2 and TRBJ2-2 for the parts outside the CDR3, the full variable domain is GAGVSQSPSNKVTEKGKDVELRCDPISGHTALYWYRQSLGQGLEFLIYFQGNSAPDKSGLPSDRFSAERTGGSVSTLTIQRTQQEDSAVYLCASSLSGGNTGELFFGEGSRLTVL.